This T cell receptor (beta chain) comes out of a study of early T cells in non-severe SARS-CoV-2 infection. Study background: Sequencing of unsorted whole blood was done on bulk RNA, leaving chains unpaired.

Researchers tagged individual cDNA molecules with unique molecular identifiers. TCRdb reanalysed the 5' RACE reads using MiXCR and keeps one entry per CDR3 protein. The table includes 65,000 to 95,000 distinct CDR3 sequences, 7.5% to 10% detected once. Ten or more counts support this clonotype. J gave up 10 bases and V 0 bases, and 5 bases lay outside the gene matches. Germline V gives CDR1 SEHNR, CDR2 FQNEAQ (reference sequence). The CDR3 runs 14 residues. The chain employs TRBV7-9 and TRBJ1-1; TRBD1 agrees at 10 bases. Sequencing used whole blood. The TCR was taken from an adult who was a healthcare worker with PCR-confirmed SARS-CoV-2 infection or an uninfected control (not recorded which). Here the CDR3 reads CASSLAGQGKAAFF. CDR3 DNA: TGTGCCAGCAGCTTAGCGGGACAGGGGAAGGCAGCTTTCTTT.